Each of the 20 T cell receptor delta chains below was sequenced from the same sample in a study of γδ T cells in repeated Plasmodium falciparum infection. TCRdb fed the multiplex PCR reads into CATT to redo clone calling. The sample holds approximately 93,000 delta-chain clones, over 0.75% seen once. Vgamma9/Vdelta2+ and Vdelta2-negative gammadelta T cells were flow-sorted from PBMC for bulk sequencing. The sequenced material came from gamma-delta T cells from blood. These receptors all come from a pool of human donors (malaria-infected and uninfected, not separated).

A word on this clone: TCRdb pairs this DNA with a much larger clone's protein that differs at residue 14, likely a read error; the protein shown was translated from the DNA. This chain links TRDV2 with TRDJ3; perhaps TRDD3 as D (6 bases). The J gene, missing from TCRdb, was assigned here through DNA to germline matching. CDR3 length: 19 residues. Per the germline V gene, CDR1 is GEAIGNYY and CDR2 is EKD. The CDR3 is CACDTGGYLSSWDARQMFF. DNA of the CDR3: TGTGCCTGTGACACTGGGGGGTACCTAAGCTCCTGGGACGCCCGACAGATGTTTTTC.

There are a few counts of this clone. The protein that TCRdb holds for this DNA derives from a much larger clone and differs from the translated DNA at residue 6, which likely indicates a read error; the protein shown here is translated from the DNA. Written as DNA, the CDR3 is TGTGCCTGTGACACTACGGCCTGGGGGGGGCCCACAACCGATAAACTCATCTTT. Amino acid sequence: CACDTTAWGGPTTDKLIF. The chain recombines TRDV2 with TRDJ1, with 7 bases lining up with TRDD3. No J segment appears in TCRdb, so it was assigned here by matching the sequence to germline. V lost 1 base and J lost 2; bases outside the gene matches: 15. The CDR3 runs 18 residues. In germline, CDR1 is GEAIGNYY, CDR2 EKD.

On this clone itself: This likely came from a read error, as a far larger clone is one base away. Other nucleotide sequences from this sample produce the same CDR3. The rearrangement joins TRDV1 to TRDJ1; a weak D match, TRDD2 (7 bases). The J gene, absent from TCRdb, was called here by matching the DNA to germline. CDR1 is TSWWSYY and CDR2 is QGS in the germline V gene. The CDR3 is 23 residues long. Here the CDR3 DNA reads TGTGCTCTTGGGGAACCGTTTCCTACTACCGGCCTCTGGGGCTGGGGACACACCGACAAACTCATCTTT. Amino acids: CALGEPFPTTGLWGWGHTDKLIF.

The table lists this clone with many counts. This sequence is one base from a far larger clone and is likely a read error. This sample also contains other DNA sequences that code for the same CDR3. The V gene is TRDV2, the J gene TRDJ1; 7 nucleotides align to TRDD3. Since TCRdb gives no J gene, matching the DNA to germline was used here to assign it. The CDR3 runs 18 residues. The germline V gene encodes CDR1 GEAIGNYY and CDR2 EKD. CDR3 amino acids: CACDTVGTWGDGADKLIF. In nucleotides, the CDR3 is TGCGCCTGTGACACCGTGGGTACCTGGGGGGACGGGGCCGATAAACTCATCTTT.

A note on this clone: The protein held in TCRdb is that of a much larger clone and does not match this DNA's translation at residue 10, likely because of a read error; the protein shown is translated from the DNA. The gene calls are TRDV2 and TRDJ1; 7 bases are shared with TRDD3. TCRdb supplies no J gene; here it was assigned by aligning the nucleotide sequence to germline. The CDR3 consists of 19 residues. Trimming cost V 3 bases and J 0 bases; bases outside gene matches: 18. The germline V gene encodes CDR1 GEAIGNYY and CDR2 EKD. The CDR3 is CACDSLGDPVSMYTDKLIF. In nucleotides, the CDR3 is TGTGCCTGTGACTCGTTGGGGGACCCTGTTTCGATGTACACCGATAAACTCATCTTT.

Worth noting for this clone: A far larger clone is one base from this, pointing to a likely read error. The sample has other DNA sequences that encode this CDR3 too. This chain connects TRDV2 to TRDJ1; TRDD3 agrees at 10 bases. TCRdb does not report a J gene; here it was assigned by matching the DNA to germline references. The CDR3 length is 16 residues. CDR1 and CDR2 (germline): GEAIGNYY, EKD. CDR3 sequence: CACDTVTGGFTDKLIF. CDR3 sequence (DNA): TGTGCTTGTGACACCGTTACTGGGGGATTCACCGATAAACTCATCTTT.

Only a few counts were recorded for this clone. This sequence is one base from a far larger clone and is likely a read error. The same CDR3 arises from other DNA sequences in this sample as well. This chain connects TRAV38-2/DV8 to TRDJ1; 9 positions agree with TRDD3. The length of the CDR3 is 20 residues. Germline V gene lookup returns CDR1 TSESDYY and CDR2 QEAYKQQN. The CDR3 DNA follows: TGTGCTTATAGGACTACTTCCTTTCGCCGTACTGGGGGACGAACCGACAAACTCATCTTT. It codes for CAYRTTSFRRTGGRTDKLIF.

Notes on this clone: The TCRdb protein comes from a much larger clone and disagrees with this DNA's translation at residue 6, likely due to a read error; the protein given here is derived from the DNA. The chain has TRDV2 and TRDJ1; 10 positions agree with TRDD3. TCRdb is silent on the J gene; assignment here came from matching the DNA to germline. J gave up 3 bases and V 0 bases, and 12 bases lay outside the gene matches. Germline lookup yields CDR1 GEAIGNYY and CDR2 EKD. The CDR3 totals 18 residues. CDR3: CACDTAGGGYGVSDKLIF. CDR3 coding DNA: TGTGCCTGTGACACCGCCGGCGGGGGATACGGTGTTTCCGATAAACTCATCTTT.

Only a few counts were recorded for this clone. TCRdb's protein for this DNA is that of a much larger clone and differs from the translation at residue 18, likely a read error; the protein shown is the DNA translation. The V segment is TRDV1, and no J call was made; TRDD3, the table's D call, lacks a check against the DNA. Germline V gene sequence: CDR1 TSWWSYY, CDR2 QGS. CDR3 length: 19 residues. CDR3 in DNA: TGTGCTCTTACCATTACCCATGGTTATTTACTGGGGGATACCGATAAACTCACCTTT. Amino acids: CALTITHGYLLGDTDKLTF.

In this sample, this clone turned up a few times. It is likely a read error: a sequence one base away is far more abundant. Different DNA sequences within this sample yield the same CDR3. CDR3 DNA: TGTGCCTGTGACCAGCACCCATGGGGGCTTCAAGACACCGATAAACTCATCTTT. Encoded protein: CACDQHPWGLQDTDKLIF. This chain links TRDV2 with TRDJ1; TRDD3 might be the D (6 bases). The J gene was missing in TCRdb and was found by matching the end of the DNA to germline. This CDR3 has 18 amino acids. Germline values: CDR1 GEAIGNYY, CDR2 EKD. Trimming removed 3 bases from V and 0 bases from J, with 22 bases in between.

Comments on this clone: The protein in TCRdb stems from a much larger clone and differs at residue 18 from this DNA's translation, likely a read error; here the protein is translated from the DNA. The J segment was not called; the V segment is TRDV1; the D call in the table, TRDD3, was not verified against the DNA. The CDR3 consists of 19 residues. Germline V gene sequence: CDR1 TSWWSYY, CDR2 QGS. Here the CDR3 reads CALGDPESPYWGMFDKLTF. The CDR3 coding sequence is TGTGCTCTTGGGGATCCCGAATCTCCTTACTGGGGGATGTTTGATAAACTCACCTTT.

This clone was detected a few times. The translation of this DNA and the TCRdb protein of a much larger clone differ at residue 11, probably owing to a read error; the protein shown here is translated from the DNA. The chain's CDR3 is CALGENPNDACTDKLIF. The CDR3 DNA is TGTGCTCTTGGGGAAAACCCTAATGATGCGTGCACCGATAAACTCATCTTT. The rearrangement joins TRDV1 to TRDJ1; D gene ambiguous. TCRdb offers no J gene call, so here the DNA was matched to germline to obtain one. Trimming removed 2 bases at V and 1 base at J, with 17 bases between. Per the germline V gene, CDR1 is TSWWSYY and CDR2 is QGS. This CDR3 contains 17 residues.

Notes on this clone: The TCRdb protein comes from a much larger clone and disagrees with this DNA's translation at residue 13, likely due to a read error; the protein given here is derived from the DNA. The rearrangement uses TRDV2 and TRDJ1, with 10 bases identical to TRDD3. TCRdb does not report a J gene; here it was assigned by matching the DNA to germline references. The CDR3 covers 16 residues. Trimming took 0 bases from V and 9 from J; bases not matched to a gene: 12. The V gene's germline CDR1 is GEAIGNYY and CDR2 EKD. The CDR3 sequence is CACDTVSLGDKDELIF. The CDR3 coding sequence is TGTGCCTGTGACACCGTTTCGCTGGGGGATAAAGATGAACTCATCTTT.

This clone showed up just a few times. TCRdb shows a much larger clone's protein in place of this DNA's translation, and the two differ at residue 9, likely through a read error; the protein shown is translated from the DNA. The chain employs TRDV1 and TRDJ1, with D possibly matching TRDD3 (6 bases). The J gene was not available in TCRdb and was assigned here by matching the DNA to germline segments. Germline V gene data show CDR1 as TSWWSYY and CDR2 as QGS. The CDR3 length is 18 residues. V shed 9 bases and J shed 1 base, with 27 bases lying between them. The CDR3 region is CALTLTLLEDTLTDKLIF. DNA for the CDR3: TGTGCTCTCACCCTAACCTTACTGGAGGATACTCTCACCGATAAACTCATCTTT.

Note on this clone: TCRdb's protein, taken from a much larger clone, differs from this DNA's translation at residue 8, likely owing to a read error; the protein displayed comes from the DNA. The CDR3 nucleotides read TGTGCTCTTGGGGAACTAGGGCGCCCGGGGGATGGTAAACTCATCTTT. Protein sequence: CALGELGRPGDGKLIF. The chain couples TRDV1 to TRDJ1, with TRDD3 identical over 7 bases. TCRdb lists no J gene, so it was determined here by aligning the DNA to germline. CDR1 and CDR2 from the germline V gene are TSWWSYY and QGS. The CDR3 has 16 amino acids. Trimming at V came to 0 bases and at J to 7 bases, leaving 11 bases not matched to a gene.

There are many counts of this clone. This DNA's translation differs at residue 6 from TCRdb's protein, which comes from a much larger clone; a read error is likely, and the protein shown is translated from the DNA. The rearrangement links TRDV2 to TRDJ1; 7 bases line up with TRDD3. V was clipped by 7 bases and J by 1 base; unmatched bases: 17. The CDR3 contains 17 residues. Germline CDR1 and CDR2: GEAIGNYY and EKD. CDR3 sequence: CACDRKGGSPGTDKLIF. The CDR3 region has the DNA TGTGCCTGCGACCGGAAGGGGGGATCTCCGGGCACCGATAAACTCATCTTT.

Concerning this clone: It differs at one base from a far larger clone, so likely a read error. Other nucleotide sequences from this sample produce the same CDR3. V usage is TRDV1 and J usage is TRDJ1; weak D call: TRDD3 (5 bases). The J gene is not listed in TCRdb, so it was assigned here from a DNA match to germline. The germline V gene has CDR1 TSWWSYY and CDR2 QGS. There are 15 residues in the CDR3. The CDR3 sequence is CALGEVTPYTDKLIF. CDR3 nucleotide sequence: TGTGCTCTCGGGGAAGTGACCCCTTACACCGATAAACTCATCTTT.

In the case of this clone: This likely came from a read error, as a far larger clone is one base away. At the DNA level, this CDR3 is encoded by other sequences in the same sample as well. The chain carries TRDV1 and TRDJ1; D perhaps matches TRDD3 (5 bases). No J gene was available from TCRdb, and it was assigned here by a germline match of the DNA. This CDR3 is 18 amino acids long. V dropped 6 bases and J dropped 7 bases, with 30 bases sitting between them. Germline-derived CDR1 and CDR2 are TSWWSYY and QGS. The CDR3 sequence is CALGSRLVDGGMYAKLIF. CDR3 coding DNA: TGTGCTCTTGGCTCTCGGCTCGTTGACGGAGGGATGTATGCTAAACTCATCTTT.

A remark on this clone: This probably arose from a read error, given a far larger clone one base away. The identical CDR3 is also encoded by other nucleotide sequences in the sample. CDR3 region: CALGERFLRLDWGIRGVRHTDKLIF. CDR3 DNA: TGTGCCCTTGGGGAACGGTTCCTACGTTTGGACTGGGGGATACGCGGGGTTAGGCACACCGATAAACTCATCTTT. The rearrangement links TRDV1 to TRDJ1, with 13 bases lining up with TRDD3. TCRdb leaves out the J gene; it was filled in here by matching the DNA to germline. Germline V lookup: CDR1 TSWWSYY, CDR2 QGS. This CDR3 is 25 amino acids long.

This clone was seen more than once but under ten times. This likely came from a read error, as a far larger clone is one base away. Other DNA sequences in the same sample also yield this CDR3. The chain couples TRDV1 to TRDJ1; tentatively, D is TRDD3 (6 bases). Assignment of the J gene here rests on matching the DNA to germline, because TCRdb gives none. With 0 bases removed from V and 7 bases from J, the gap between germline ends came to 42 bases. This CDR3 has 24 residues. Germline V gene data show CDR1 as TSWWSYY and CDR2 as QGS. The CDR3 sequence: CALGELGLPLNSLSLGDPSPKLIF. CDR3 DNA sequence: TGTGCTCTTGGGGAACTAGGATTGCCTTTGAACTCCCTTAGCCTTGGGGATCCCTCCCCTAAACTCATCTTT.